Described below is a single T cell receptor beta chain sequence and its context. Its binding antigen is unknown. A much bigger clone sits one base away, suggesting this may be a read error. Sequences MNHEY (CDR1) and SVGAGI (CDR2) are obtained from the germline V gene. The CDR3 covers 12 residues, taking in both the cysteine and the phenylalanine. Only CDR3 DNA remains: 36 bases, in frame from the first base. A constant-region primer and ProtoScript II reverse transcriptase were used to reverse-transcribe TCRbeta-specific cDNA from approximately 500 ng total RNA. Construction of the TCRbeta libraries relied on three nested rounds of multiplex PCR, following a slightly modified ARM-PCR procedure. Each of the first two PCR rounds ran for approximately 11 cycles using multiplex TRBV1-TRBV30 forward primers together with a Cbeta reverse primer. A final 25-cycle PCR with Deep VentR polymerase added sample barcodes and Illumina adapters. Amplicons of 200-500 bp were gel-purified with a QIAquick gel extraction kit before sequencing. The TCRbeta amplicons were sequenced with 250-bp paired-end reads on an Illumina HiSeq 2500. As for the original processing: Reads were quality-trimmed with Trimmomatic v0.33, and paired reads were merged with FLASH v1.2.11 to recover full CDR3 sequences. V, D and J germline segments were assigned to the rearranged TCRbeta sequences using MiGEC v1.2.1b. Clonotype statistics and Shannon-Wiener diversity indices were calculated with VDJtools v1.0.0. To reduce sampling bias, subsequent analyses other than the diversity analysis used only the 250 most abundant clonotypes in each sample. TCRdb handled the public reads itself, with Q25 trimming in fastp and clone calling in MiXCR, and kept productive beta chains. Each record represents a unique CDR3 protein, reported with the most common genes and DNA among its rows. These V and J calls derive from TCRdb rather than the authors' analysis. In this sample the table shows approximately 92,000 distinct CDR3 sequences, about 70% of which occur a single time. The ten top clones hold roughly 27% of the sample.

Without any cell sorting, total RNA and DNA were extracted together from about 19-30 mg of bulk tissue using the AllPrep DNA/RNA mini kit. Between November 2015 and March 2016, five patients in China with histopathologically diagnosed primary liver carcinoma had surgical resection. Chronic HBV infection was present in the patients, and the patients were treatment-naive at sampling. Fresh tumor and adjacent tissue pieces were bisected; one half was stored in RNAlater at -80°C, the other sent for histology. The source of the sample is a study of tumor-infiltrating lymphocytes in primary liver carcinoma (dated by TCRdb to about 2017). About the investigation overall: The five patients, three men and two women aged 30 to 69 years, had hepatocellular carcinoma (four) or combined HCC and intrahepatic cholangiocarcinoma (one). The tumors of the five patients were staged as T1-T3 N0M0, with maximum diameters ranging from 4.2 to 10 cm. Each sample produced roughly 3.5 to 7.13 million productive TCRbeta reads, and read depth showed no significant difference between tissue types. The study combined TCRbeta repertoire sequencing, expression microarrays and whole-exome sequencing across five regions of each liver tumor, with adjacent normal tissue and blood. A total of 35 specimens from 5 patients went through TCRbeta repertoire sequencing, namely 25 tumor regions, 5 adjacent noncancerous liver tissues and 5 peripheral blood samples. Repertoires from technical replicates were highly reproducible, with mean shared-clone rates about 0.91 and correlation coefficients above 0.98. The investigation overall reported the following: Only 4 or 5 patients were included in the study, and the authors note that the findings should be validated in a larger study. Since the samples were bulk and unsorted, there was no way to compare CD4+ and CD8+ T cell repertoires. Only the TCR beta chain was sequenced, which likely underestimates true repertoire diversity because unpaired alpha chains were not captured. The top 250 clones made up a significantly larger repertoire fraction in tumors than in blood (p = 0.039). Consistent with antigen-driven expansion, pairs of tumor regions showed higher repertoire overlap (mean roughly 35%) than either tumor-adjacent pairs (around 17%) or tumor-blood pairs (roughly 14%).

The specimen was tumor-adjacent normal liver tissue. The chain joins TRBV6-5 to TRBJ2-1; the D match is possibly TRBD1 or TRBD2, with 5 bases aligned in each. This clonotype was sampled from a man in his forties with primary liver carcinoma and hepatitis B virus infection. The nucleotides are TGTGTCAGCCGGGACCCCAACAATGAGCAGTTCTTC. It codes for CVSRDPNNEQFF.